A selection of T cell receptor beta chains follows, all from one sample in a study of Ad26.COV2.S vaccination and SARS-CoV-2 variants. Generated by immunoSEQ multiplex PCR, the TCRdb table keeps only in-frame clones and is missing some. The repertoire holds about 350,000 clones, around 89% seen once, with roughly 5% in the top ten. The material sequenced was peripheral blood, taken in a trial of Ad26.COV2.S vaccine versus placebo. The receptors shown here come from a person between 18 and 59 years old who received the Ad26.COV2.S COVID-19 vaccine or a placebo. Each CDR3 is given with its conserved first and last residue. The D gene is left open where the match is weak. Where a row states a size, it is once, few, many or the class of an expanded clone; other rows omit it.

J gene: TRBJ2-1
clone size: -
D gene: -
V gene: TRBV7-9
CDR3 DNA: TGTGCCAGCAGTTTTGTTGGGTCGGGGAGACTACTGACAACTGAGCAGTTCTTC
CDR3 protein: CASSFVGSGRLLTTEQFF

J gene: TRBJ1-2
clone size: -
D gene: -
V gene: TRBV6-2/TRBV6-3
CDR3 DNA: TGTGCCAGCAGTTACGGCCGGTTTGGCTACACCTTC
CDR3 protein: CASSYGRFGYTF

J gene: TRBJ1-6
clone size: once
D gene: TRBD1
V gene: TRBV2
CDR3 DNA: TGTGCCAGCCGCCGGACAGGGGCCGGTAATTCACCCCTCCACTTT
CDR3 protein: CASRRTGAGNSPLHF

J gene: TRBJ2-3
clone size: -
D gene: -
V gene: TRBV6-5
CDR3 DNA: TGTGCCAGCAGGGCGGGGGCTGGCACAGATACGCAGTATTTT
CDR3 protein: CASRAGAGTDTQYF

J gene: TRBJ2-3
clone size: -
D gene: TRBD2
V gene: TRBV6-6
CDR3 DNA: TGTGCCAGCAGTTACTCGATAGCGGGAAAGGCAGATACGCAGTATTTT
CDR3 protein: CASSYSIAGKADTQYF

J gene: TRBJ1-3
clone size: -
D gene: -
V gene: TRBV19
CDR3 DNA: TGTGCCAGTAGTATAGGAGGGACCTTCGGCTCTGGAAACACCATATATTTT
CDR3 protein: CASSIGGTFGSGNTIYF

J gene: TRBJ1-2
clone size: -
D gene: TRBD1
V gene: TRBV18
CDR3 DNA: TGTGCCAGCTCACCGGACAGGGGAAATGGCTACACCTTC
CDR3 protein: CASSPDRGNGYTF

J gene: TRBJ2-5
clone size: -
D gene: TRBD1
V gene: TRBV28
CDR3 DNA: TGTGCCAGCAGTTTATTGGGGACAGGGGAGGAGACCCAGTACTTC
CDR3 protein: CASSLLGTGEETQYF

J gene: TRBJ2-5
clone size: -
D gene: -
V gene: TRBV7-9
CDR3 DNA: TGTGCCAGCAGCCTTAGGGTGGCCAACCAAGAGACCCAGTACTTC
CDR3 protein: CASSLRVANQETQYF

J gene: TRBJ1-1
clone size: -
D gene: -
V gene: TRBV7-9
CDR3 DNA: TGTGCCAGCACCTTAGTGCTGAACACTGAAGCTTTCTTT
CDR3 protein: CASTLVLNTEAFF

J gene: TRBJ1-1
clone size: -
D gene: TRBD1
V gene: TRBV2
CDR3 DNA: TGTGCCAGCAGTCGACAGGGAGCAGCGGTTAACACTGAAGCTTTCTTT
CDR3 protein: CASSRQGAAVNTEAFF

J gene: TRBJ2-5
clone size: -
D gene: -
V gene: TRBV2
CDR3 DNA: TGTGCCAGCAGGGAACTGACTGAGAAAGAGACCCAGTACTTC
CDR3 protein: CASRELTEKETQYF

J gene: TRBJ2-2
clone size: -
D gene: -
V gene: TRBV6-5
CDR3 DNA: TGTGCCAGCAGTTACGGGCAGGGGTACACCGGGGAGCTGTTTTTT
CDR3 protein: CASSYGQGYTGELFF

J gene: TRBJ1-6
clone size: -
D gene: -
V gene: TRBV7-2
CDR3 DNA: TGTGCCAGCAGCTTACGATCAGAAAGCTCCTATAATTCACCCCTCCACTTT
CDR3 protein: CASSLRSESSYNSPLHF

J gene: TRBJ1-2
clone size: -
D gene: -
V gene: TRBV20-1
CDR3 DNA: TGCAGTGCTAGTTCAAATCGGGACCCCCGATATAGCTACACCTTC
CDR3 protein: CSASSNRDPRYSYTF

J gene: TRBJ2-5
clone size: -
D gene: TRBD1
V gene: TRBV9
CDR3 DNA: TGTGCCAGCAGCGTAGGACAGGGGAACTTACAGACCCAGTACTTC
CDR3 protein: CASSVGQGNLQTQYF